The 3 T cell receptor beta chains in this list originate from one sample, sequenced in a study of blood T cell repertoires in COVID-19. This table comes from immunoSEQ multiplex PCR, and its TCRdb copy is limited to in-frame clones, with some not included. The sample shows fewer than 110,000 clones, roughly 85% of them seen only once. The sequencing sample was made of peripheral blood. The receptors derive from a woman aged 70-85 years with active or convalescent COVID-19.

The chain recombines TRBV4-3 with TRBJ2-1; 10 bases match TRBD2. Per germline, CDR1 LGHNA and CDR2 YSLEER. With 3 bases clipped from V and 2 bases from J, the junction kept 1 base outside the gene matches. This CDR3 contains 15 residues. CDR3 DNA sequence: TGCGCCAGCAGCCAGACTAGCGGGCCCTACAATGAGCAGTTCTTC. It is translated as CASSQTSGPYNEQFF.

The chain uses TRBV18 and TRBJ2-7; TRBD2 matches 7 bases. Germline V CDR1 and CDR2: KGHSH, LQKENI. The CDR3 sequence is 16 residues long. V gave up 4 bases and J gave up 2 bases; unmatched junction bases: 11. CDR3 DNA sequence: TGTGCCAGCTCACGCTACGGGAGGCAGGGAGCCTACGAGCAGTACTTC. Translation gives CASSRYGRQGAYEQYF. The variable domain in full, with the rest retrieved from reference TRBV18 and TRBJ2-7, is NAGVMQNPRHLVRRRGQEARLRCSPMKGHSHVYWYRQLPEEGLKFMVYLQKENIIDESGMPKERFSAEFPKEGPSILRIQQVVRGDSAAYFCASSRYGRQGAYEQYFGPGTRLTVT.

This chain links TRBV5-1 with TRBJ2-5; TRBD1 might be the D (7 bases). Germline values: CDR1 SGHRS, CDR2 YFSETQ. The ends were cut back, 4 bases at V and 5 bases at J, with 12 bases in the middle. The CDR3 covers 13 residues. The CDR3 region has the DNA TGCGCCAGCAGCACGACAGGGACTGAGACCCAGTACTTC. Its protein product is CASSTTGTETQYF. Full variable domain (missing parts from reference TRBV5-1 and TRBJ2-5): KAGVTQTPRYLIKTRGQQVTLSCSPISGHRSVSWYQQTPGQGLQFLFEYFSETQRNKGNFPGRFSGRQFSNSRSEMNVSTLELGDSALYLCASSTTGTETQYFGPGTRLLVL.